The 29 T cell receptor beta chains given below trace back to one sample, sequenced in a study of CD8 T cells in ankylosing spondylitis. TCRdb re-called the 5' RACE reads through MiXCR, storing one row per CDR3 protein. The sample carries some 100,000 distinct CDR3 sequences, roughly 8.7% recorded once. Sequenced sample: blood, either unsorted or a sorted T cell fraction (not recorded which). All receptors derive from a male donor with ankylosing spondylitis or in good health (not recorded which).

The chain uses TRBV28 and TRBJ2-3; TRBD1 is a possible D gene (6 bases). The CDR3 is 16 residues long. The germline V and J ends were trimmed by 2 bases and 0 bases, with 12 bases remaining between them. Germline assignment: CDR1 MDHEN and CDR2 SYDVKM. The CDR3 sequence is CASSLLDRTSTDTQYF. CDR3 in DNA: TGTGCCAGCAGTTTACTGGACAGAACTAGCACAGATACGCAGTATTTT.

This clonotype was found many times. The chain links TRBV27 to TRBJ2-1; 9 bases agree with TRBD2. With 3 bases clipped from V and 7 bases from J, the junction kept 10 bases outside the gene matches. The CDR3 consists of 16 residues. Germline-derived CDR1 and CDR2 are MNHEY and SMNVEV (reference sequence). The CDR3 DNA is TGTGCCAGCAGTTTCTGGACTAGCGCGGGGATGAATGAGCAGTTCTTC. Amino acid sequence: CASSFWTSAGMNEQFF.

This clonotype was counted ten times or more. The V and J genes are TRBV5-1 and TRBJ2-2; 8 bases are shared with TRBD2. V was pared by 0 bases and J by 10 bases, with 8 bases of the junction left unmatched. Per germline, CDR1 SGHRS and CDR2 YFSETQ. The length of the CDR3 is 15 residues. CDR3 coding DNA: TGCGCCAGCAGCTTGGACCCGGCGGGGGGCGAGGAGCTGTTTTTT. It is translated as CASSLDPAGGEELFF.

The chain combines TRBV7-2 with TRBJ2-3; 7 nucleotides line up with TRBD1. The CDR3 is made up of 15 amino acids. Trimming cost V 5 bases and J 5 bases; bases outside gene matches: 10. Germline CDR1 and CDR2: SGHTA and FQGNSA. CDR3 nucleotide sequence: TGTGCCAGCAGCCTAAGACAGGGAGTGAGAGATACGCAGTATTTT. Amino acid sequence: CASSLRQGVRDTQYF.

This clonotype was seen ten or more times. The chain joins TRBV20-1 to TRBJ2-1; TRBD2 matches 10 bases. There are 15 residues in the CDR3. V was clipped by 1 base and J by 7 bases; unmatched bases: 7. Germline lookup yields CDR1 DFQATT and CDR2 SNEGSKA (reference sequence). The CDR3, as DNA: TGCAGTGCTAGAGCTGCTAGCGGGAGTTGGAATGAGCAGTTCTTC. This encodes CSARAASGSWNEQFF.

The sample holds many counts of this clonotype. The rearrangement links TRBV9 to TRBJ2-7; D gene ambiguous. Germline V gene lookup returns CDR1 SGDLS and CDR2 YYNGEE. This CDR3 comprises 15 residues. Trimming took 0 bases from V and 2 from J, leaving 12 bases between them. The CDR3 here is CASSVGYSRTYEQYF. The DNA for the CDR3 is TGTGCCAGCAGCGTAGGTTACAGCCGAACCTACGAGCAGTACTTC.

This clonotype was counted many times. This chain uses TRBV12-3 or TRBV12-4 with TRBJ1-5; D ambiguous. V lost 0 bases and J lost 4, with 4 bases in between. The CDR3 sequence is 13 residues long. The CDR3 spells CASSLAENQPQHF. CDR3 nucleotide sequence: TGTGCCAGCAGTTTAGCCGAGAATCAGCCCCAGCATTTT.

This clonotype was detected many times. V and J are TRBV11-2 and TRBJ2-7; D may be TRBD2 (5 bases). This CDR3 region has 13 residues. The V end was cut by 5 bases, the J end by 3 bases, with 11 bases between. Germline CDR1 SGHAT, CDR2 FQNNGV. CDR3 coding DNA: TGTGCCAGCAGCGAGGGTTCGGACTACGAGCAGTACTTC. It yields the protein CASSEGSDYEQYF.

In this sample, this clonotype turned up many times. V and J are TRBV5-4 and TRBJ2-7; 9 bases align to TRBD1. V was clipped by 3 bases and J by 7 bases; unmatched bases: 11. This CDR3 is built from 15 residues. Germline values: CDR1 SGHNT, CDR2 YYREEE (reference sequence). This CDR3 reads CASSWPGQGVGEQYF. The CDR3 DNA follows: TGTGCCAGCAGCTGGCCGGGACAGGGTGTTGGGGAGCAGTACTTC.

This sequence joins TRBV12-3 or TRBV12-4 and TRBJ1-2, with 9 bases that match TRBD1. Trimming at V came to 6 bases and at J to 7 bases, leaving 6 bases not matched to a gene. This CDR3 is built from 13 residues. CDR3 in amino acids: CASSLTGGIGYTF. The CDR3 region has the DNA TGTGCCAGCAGCCTGACAGGGGGTATTGGCTACACCTTC.

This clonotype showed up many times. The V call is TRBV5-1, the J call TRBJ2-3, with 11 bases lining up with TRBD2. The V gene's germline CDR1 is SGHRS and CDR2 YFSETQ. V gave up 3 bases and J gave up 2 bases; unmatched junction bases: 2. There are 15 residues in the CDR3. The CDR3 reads CASSWGLADTDTQYF. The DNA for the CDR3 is TGCGCCAGCAGCTGGGGACTAGCGGACACAGATACGCAGTATTTT.

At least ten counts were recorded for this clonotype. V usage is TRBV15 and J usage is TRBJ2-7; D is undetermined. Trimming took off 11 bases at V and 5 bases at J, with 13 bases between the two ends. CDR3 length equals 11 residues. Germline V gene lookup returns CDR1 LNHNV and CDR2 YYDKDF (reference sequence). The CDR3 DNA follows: TGTGCCCAGCGAGCGTCCCACGAGCAGTACTTC. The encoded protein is CAQRASHEQYF.

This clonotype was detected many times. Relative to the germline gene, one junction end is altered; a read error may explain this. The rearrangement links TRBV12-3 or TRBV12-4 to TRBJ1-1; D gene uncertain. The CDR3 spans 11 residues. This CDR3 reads CASSLGEGTRF. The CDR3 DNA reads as TGTGCCAGCAGTTTAGGTGAGGGTACGCGGTTT.

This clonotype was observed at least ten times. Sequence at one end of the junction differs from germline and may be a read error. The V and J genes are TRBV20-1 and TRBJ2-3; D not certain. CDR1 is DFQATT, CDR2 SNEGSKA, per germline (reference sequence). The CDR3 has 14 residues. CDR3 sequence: CSVRGGLGTDTQYF. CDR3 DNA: TGCAGTGTTAGAGGTGGGCTCGGCACAGATACGCAGTATTTT.

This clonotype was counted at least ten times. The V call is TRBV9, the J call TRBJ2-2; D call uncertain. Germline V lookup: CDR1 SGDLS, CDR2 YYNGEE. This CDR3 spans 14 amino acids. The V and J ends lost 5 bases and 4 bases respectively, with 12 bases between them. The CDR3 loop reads CASSPLLGTGELFF. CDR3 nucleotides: TGTGCCAGCAGTCCTCTGTTGGGCACCGGGGAGCTGTTTTTT.

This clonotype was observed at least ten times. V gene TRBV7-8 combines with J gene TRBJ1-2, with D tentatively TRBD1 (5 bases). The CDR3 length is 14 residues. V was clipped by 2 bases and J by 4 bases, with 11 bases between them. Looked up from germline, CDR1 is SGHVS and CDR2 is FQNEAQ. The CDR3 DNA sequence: TGTGCCAGCAGCTTACCCGGGACGGTCTATGGCTACACCTTC. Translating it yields CASSLPGTVYGYTF.

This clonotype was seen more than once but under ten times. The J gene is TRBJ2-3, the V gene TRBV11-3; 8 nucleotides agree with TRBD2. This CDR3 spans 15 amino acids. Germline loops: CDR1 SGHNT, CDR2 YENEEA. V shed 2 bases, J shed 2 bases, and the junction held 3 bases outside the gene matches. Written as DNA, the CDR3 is TGTGCCAGCAGCTTACGGGAGGGGCCCACAGATACGCAGTATTTT. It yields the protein CASSLREGPTDTQYF.

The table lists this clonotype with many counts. This CDR3 reads CASSPRDRVVSGANVLTF. The CDR3 nucleotides are TGTGCCAGCAGCCCGAGGGACAGGGTCGTCTCTGGGGCCAACGTCCTGACTTTC. The chain is built from TRBV5-8 and TRBJ2-6, with 9 bases lining up with TRBD1. The germline V gene has CDR1 SGHTS and CDR2 YDEGEE. The CDR3 runs 18 residues. V was clipped by 4 bases and J by 0 bases; unmatched bases: 8.

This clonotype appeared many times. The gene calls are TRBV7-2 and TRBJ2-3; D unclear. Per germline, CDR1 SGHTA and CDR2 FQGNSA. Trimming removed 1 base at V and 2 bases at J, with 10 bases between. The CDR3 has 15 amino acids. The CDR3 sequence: CASSLGVRITDTQYF. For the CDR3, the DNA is TGTGCCAGCAGCTTAGGCGTGAGAATCACAGATACGCAGTATTTT.

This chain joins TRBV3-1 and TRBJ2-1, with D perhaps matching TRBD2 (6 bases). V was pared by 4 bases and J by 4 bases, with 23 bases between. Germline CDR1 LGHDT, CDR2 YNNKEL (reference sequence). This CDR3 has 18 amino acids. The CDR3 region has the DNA TGTGCCAGCAGCCGCCCGGGGGTCTCCCGGAGGGAATACAATGAGCAGTTCTTC. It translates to CASSRPGVSRREYNEQFF.

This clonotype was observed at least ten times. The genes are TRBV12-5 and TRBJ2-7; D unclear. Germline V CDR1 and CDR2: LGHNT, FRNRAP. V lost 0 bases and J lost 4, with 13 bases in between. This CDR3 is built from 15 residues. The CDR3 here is CASGLVVGMMYEQYF. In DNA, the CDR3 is TGTGCTAGTGGTTTGGTAGTAGGGATGATGTACGAGCAGTACTTC.

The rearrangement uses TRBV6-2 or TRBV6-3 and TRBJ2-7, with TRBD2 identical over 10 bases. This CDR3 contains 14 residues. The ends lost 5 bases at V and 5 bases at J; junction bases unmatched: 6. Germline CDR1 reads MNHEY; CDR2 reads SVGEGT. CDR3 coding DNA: TGTGCCAGCAGTCTACTAGCGGGAAGGAACGAGCAGTACTTC. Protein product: CASSLLAGRNEQYF.

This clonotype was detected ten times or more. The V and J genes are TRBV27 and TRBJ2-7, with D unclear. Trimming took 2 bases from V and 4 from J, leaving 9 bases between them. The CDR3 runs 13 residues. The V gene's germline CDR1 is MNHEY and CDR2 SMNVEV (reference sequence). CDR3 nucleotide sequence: TGTGCCAGCAGTTTAGCGCACAAATACGAGCAGTACTTC. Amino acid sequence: CASSLAHKYEQYF.

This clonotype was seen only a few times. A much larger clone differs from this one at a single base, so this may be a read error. The CDR3 is CVSSQDPGGSYNEQFF. As DNA, the CDR3 is TGTGTCAGCAGCCAAGACCCCGGCGGGTCCTACAATGAGCAGTTCTTC. This sequence joins TRBV14 and TRBJ2-1; a weak D match, TRBD2 (5 bases). The CDR3 extends over 16 amino acids. Per germline, CDR1 SGHDN and CDR2 FVKESK.

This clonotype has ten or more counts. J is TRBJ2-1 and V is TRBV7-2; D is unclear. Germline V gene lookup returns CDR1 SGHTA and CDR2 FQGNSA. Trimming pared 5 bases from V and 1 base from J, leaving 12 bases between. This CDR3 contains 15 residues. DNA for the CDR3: TGTGCCAGCAGCCCCCCCGTTTTGTCCTACAATGAGCAGTTCTTC. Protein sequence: CASSPPVLSYNEQFF.

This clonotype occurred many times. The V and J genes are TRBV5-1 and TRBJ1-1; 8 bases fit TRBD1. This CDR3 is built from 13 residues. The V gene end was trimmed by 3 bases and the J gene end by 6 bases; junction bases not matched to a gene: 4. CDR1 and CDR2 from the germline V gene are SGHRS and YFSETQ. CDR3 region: CASSYGQGAEAFF. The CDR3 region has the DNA TGCGCCAGCAGCTACGGACAGGGCGCTGAAGCTTTCTTT.

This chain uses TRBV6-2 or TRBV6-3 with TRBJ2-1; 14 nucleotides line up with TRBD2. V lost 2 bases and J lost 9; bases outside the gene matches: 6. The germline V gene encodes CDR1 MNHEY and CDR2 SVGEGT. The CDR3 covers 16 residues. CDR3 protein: CASSYRGLAGVGEQFF. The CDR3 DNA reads TGTGCCAGCAGTTACCGGGGACTAGCGGGAGTGGGTGAGCAGTTCTTC.

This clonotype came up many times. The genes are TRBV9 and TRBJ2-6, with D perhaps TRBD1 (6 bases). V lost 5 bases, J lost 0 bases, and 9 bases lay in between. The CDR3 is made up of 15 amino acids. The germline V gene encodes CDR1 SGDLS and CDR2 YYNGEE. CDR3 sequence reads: CASSHRDSGANVLTF. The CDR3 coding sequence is TGTGCCAGCAGTCACAGGGACTCTGGGGCCAACGTCCTGACTTTC.

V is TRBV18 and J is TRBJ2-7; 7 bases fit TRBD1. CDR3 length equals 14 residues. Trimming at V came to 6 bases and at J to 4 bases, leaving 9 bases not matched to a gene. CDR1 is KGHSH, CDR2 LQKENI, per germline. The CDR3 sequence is CASSPRQGEYEQYF. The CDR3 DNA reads TGTGCCAGCTCCCCCCGCCAGGGGGAGTACGAGCAGTACTTC.